Shown below are 27 T cell receptor beta chains from a single sample sequenced in a study of cytomegalovirus exposure and HLA in healthy donors. Amplification used 60 Vbeta primers and 13 Jbeta primers. Profiling relied on immunoSEQ multiplex PCR, and the TCRdb table lists in-frame clones only, not all of them. Of fewer than 180,000 clones in the sample, 55% to 70% were seen once. Sequenced input: PBMCs. These receptors originate from a woman aged 60-70 years in good health and CMV-seropositive.

The chain is built from TRBV11-3 and TRBJ2-1, with 7 nucleotides matching TRBD1. Germline CDR1 is SGHNT and CDR2 is YENEEA. V was clipped by 4 bases and J by 8 bases; unmatched bases: 5. The CDR3 runs 13 residues. The CDR3 DNA is TGTGCCAGCAGCTGGGACAGCCGCGATGAGCAGTTCTTC. It translates to CASSWDSRDEQFF.

The chain employs TRBV27 and TRBJ1-2; 11 nucleotides align to TRBD1. V was clipped by 6 bases and J by 6 bases; unmatched bases: 6. The CDR3 is 14 residues long. Germline CDR1 reads MNHEY; CDR2 reads SMNVEV (reference sequence). CDR3: CASSLGQGGDGYTF. The CDR3 nucleotides read TGTGCCAGCAGCCTGGGACAGGGGGGGGATGGCTACACCTTC.

This rearrangement joins TRBV7-3 to TRBJ1-2, with D tentatively TRBD1 (5 bases). V lost 0 bases, J lost 8 bases, and 13 bases lay in between. Germline values: CDR1 SGHTA, CDR2 FQGTGA. The CDR3 is 14 amino acids. CDR3 region: CASSLTGQGEGYTF. DNA of the CDR3: TGTGCCAGCAGCTTAACGGGGCAGGGTGAGGGCTACACCTTC.

The chain combines TRBV9 with TRBJ2-2; TRBD2 aligns across 8 bases. J gave up 4 bases and V 2 bases, and 13 bases lay outside the gene matches. This CDR3 has 18 residues. Germline V gives CDR1 SGDLS, CDR2 YYNGEE. The CDR3 bases are TGTGCCAGCAGCGTTAGGGGAGCGGGAGCCACTAGCACCGGGGAGCTGTTTTTT. Translating it yields CASSVRGAGATSTGELFF.

The rearrangement uses TRBV11-2 and TRBJ2-5; 7 bases agree with TRBD1. The CDR3 is 13 residues long. The J segment lost 1 base and the V segment lost 5 bases, leaving 1 base of the junction unmatched. Germline values: CDR1 SGHAT, CDR2 FQNNGV. The CDR3 loop is CASSRDSQETQYF. CDR3 coding DNA: TGTGCCAGCAGCAGGGACAGCCAAGAGACCCAGTACTTC.

The J gene is TRBJ2-1, the V gene TRBV27, with TRBD1 matching 7 bases. The V gene end was trimmed by 4 bases and the J gene end by 4 bases; junction bases not matched to a gene: 4. Germline V gives CDR1 MNHEY, CDR2 SMNVEV (reference sequence). The CDR3 length is 14 residues. CDR3 region: CASSSGTVYNEQFF. The CDR3 DNA reads as TGTGCCAGCAGTTCTGGGACAGTTTACAATGAGCAGTTCTTC.

The V gene is TRBV2, the J gene TRBJ1-2; tentatively, D is TRBD1 (6 bases). V lost 7 bases and J 4 bases, leaving 16 bases between the germline ends. Germline CDR1 SNHLY, CDR2 FYNNEI. The CDR3 contains 14 residues. CDR3 DNA: TGTGCCAGCACCACGACAGGAAATGTCTATGGCTACACCTTC. It translates to CASTTTGNVYGYTF.

The V call is TRBV7-9, the J call TRBJ2-2; 9 bases are a match to TRBD2. The V and J ends lost 4 bases and 0 bases, in that order; junction bases with no gene match: 3. CDR1 and CDR2 (germline): SEHNR, FQNEAQ (reference sequence). The CDR3 contains 16 residues. As DNA, the CDR3 is TGTGCCAGCAGCTCGCGACTAGCGGCGAACACCGGGGAGCTGTTTTTT. Translated, it gives CASSSRLAANTGELFF.

The chain recombines TRBV30 with TRBJ2-5; D unresolved. The CDR3 has 13 residues. Germline V gene lookup returns CDR1 GTSNPN and CDR2 SVGIG (reference sequence). Trimming left V 0 bases short and J 5 bases short, with 10 bases between. Here the CDR3 reads CAWSVGPRETQYF. Here the CDR3 DNA reads TGTGCCTGGAGTGTTGGGCCCAGGGAGACCCAGTACTTC.

The rearrangement links TRBV7-3 to TRBJ2-1, with TRBD2 matching over 9 bases. The CDR3 length is 15 residues. Looked up from germline, CDR1 is SGHTA and CDR2 is FQGTGA. With 1 base clipped from V and 8 bases from J, the junction kept 6 bases outside the gene matches. This CDR3 reads CASSLIAGALDEQFF. CDR3 in DNA: TGTGCCAGCAGCTTAATAGCGGGAGCACTCGATGAGCAGTTCTTC. Full variable domain (remainder filled in from reference TRBV7-3 and TRBJ2-1): GAGVSQTPSNKVTEKGKYVELRCDPISGHTALYWYRQSLGQGPEFLIYFQGTGAADDSGLPNDRFFAVRPEGSVSTLKIQRTERGDSAVYLCASSLIAGALDEQFFGPGTRLTVL.

This clone was seen once. The chain combines TRBV30 with TRBJ1-5; D gene unclear. Germline CDR1 GTSNPN, CDR2 SVGIG (reference sequence). This CDR3 has 13 residues. V was cut by 2 bases and J by 3 bases, with 8 bases left in between. DNA for the CDR3: TGTGCCTGGAGTATCCGGGACAATCAGCCCCAGCATTTT. Protein sequence: CAWSIRDNQPQHF. Full variable domain (missing parts from reference TRBV30 and TRBJ1-5): SQTIHQWPATLVQPVGSPLSLECTVEGTSNPNLYWYRQAAGRGLQLLFYSVGIGQISSEVPQNLSASRPQDRQFILSSKKLLLSDSGFYLCAWSIRDNQPQHFGDGTRLSIL.

The V and J genes are TRBV11-2 and TRBJ2-5; a possible D gene is TRBD2 (6 bases). The DNA end is more similar to TRBJ2-7, so the J call may be wrong. CDR1 is SGHAT, CDR2 FQNNGV, per germline. The CDR3 is 15 residues long. CDR3 region: CASSWVTGDPYEQYF. The CDR3 nucleotides are TGTGCCAGCAGCTGGGTTACGGGAGACCCTTACGAGCAGTACTTC.

This clone occurred a few times. The V call is TRBV29-1, the J call TRBJ1-2; no clear D. CDR1 is SQVTM, CDR2 ANQGSEA, per germline. Trimming removed 5 bases from V and 5 bases from J, with 15 bases in between. This CDR3 region has 13 residues. The DNA for the CDR3 is TGCAGCGTTAAGGACTTACTTGGGTATGGCTACACCTTC. Protein sequence: CSVKDLLGYGYTF.

The chain recombines TRBV23-1 with TRBJ2-7, with 7 bases lining up with TRBD1. TRBV23-1 is an open reading frame, and its role is uncertain. The CDR3 totals 15 residues. With 0 bases clipped from V and 4 bases from J, the junction kept 6 bases outside the gene matches. The CDR3 DNA follows: TGCGCCAGCAGTCAATCTAGGTGGGACAGTTACGAGCAGTACTTC. This gives the protein CASSQSRWDSYEQYF.

This chain uses TRBV7-8 with TRBJ2-1; the D gene is possibly TRBD2 (5 bases). Germline CDR1 and CDR2: SGHVS and FQNEAQ. V shed 1 base and J shed 8 bases, with 9 bases lying between them. This CDR3 contains 13 residues. CDR3 nucleotide sequence: TGTGCCAGCAGCTTAGGTAGCGTGGATGAGCAGTTCTTC. This codes for CASSLGSVDEQFF.

This sequence joins TRBV2 and TRBJ2-5; a possible D gene is TRBD2 (6 bases). This CDR3 has 13 residues. Germline CDR1 and CDR2: SNHLY and FYNNEI. Trimming took off 10 bases at V and 5 bases at J, with 17 bases between the two ends. The CDR3 nucleotides read TGTGCCACCAGGTGGGGAAGCGGGGAGACCCAGTACTTC. It translates to CATRWGSGETQYF.

The genes are TRBV11-2 and TRBJ2-3, with D possibly being TRBD1 (5 bases). The CDR3 sequence is 16 residues long. Germline assignment: CDR1 SGHAT and CDR2 FQNNGV. V lost 1 base and J 1 base, leaving 12 bases between the germline ends. The CDR3 sequence: CASSLVRGGGTDTQYF. As DNA, the CDR3 is TGTGCCAGCAGCTTAGTAAGGGGCGGAGGCACAGATACGCAGTATTTT.

This chain joins TRBV7-9 and TRBJ2-7; D may be TRBD1 (5 bases). Trimming left V 5 bases short and J 7 bases short, with 9 bases between. The CDR3 consists of 11 residues. Germline CDR1 and CDR2: SEHNR and FQNEAQ (reference sequence). The CDR3 DNA reads as TGTGCCAGCAGCCGATCAGGGGAGCAGTACTTC. The encoded protein is CASSRSGEQYF.

This clone was counted only a few times. The V gene is TRBV5-1, the J gene TRBJ2-7, with a possible D match to TRBD1 (6 bases). The length of the CDR3 is 16 residues. V lost 6 bases, J lost 2 bases, and 21 bases lay in between. Germline V CDR1 and CDR2: SGHRS, YFSETQ. CDR3 bases: TGCGCCAGCAATCTGGGCAGGGGATCAAATACCTACGAGCAGTACTTC. Protein: CASNLGRGSNTYEQYF.

The chain employs TRBV30 and TRBJ1-3, with 11 nucleotides matching TRBD1. The CDR3 spans 13 residues. The J segment lost 4 bases and the V segment lost 8 bases, leaving 4 bases of the junction unmatched. Germline V gene lookup returns CDR1 GTSNPN and CDR2 SVGIG (reference sequence). CDR3 loop: CARGTGGGNTIYF. The CDR3 DNA is TGTGCCAGGGGGACAGGGGGAGGAAACACCATATATTTT.

CDR3: CASRDKNNYGYTF. As DNA, the CDR3 is TGTGCCAGCCGGGACAAGAACAACTATGGCTACACCTTC. The chain is built from TRBV6-6 and TRBJ1-2, with D possibly matching TRBD1 (6 bases). The germline CDR1 and CDR2 sequences are MNHNY and SVGAGI (reference sequence). Trimming shortened V by 8 bases and J by 2 bases, and 12 bases separated the two germline ends. The CDR3 extends over 13 amino acids.

The rearrangement joins TRBV7-2 to TRBJ2-3; TRBD1 aligns across 7 bases. Trimming at V came to 5 bases and at J to 6 bases, leaving 17 bases not matched to a gene. CDR1 is SGHTA, CDR2 FQGNSA, per germline. The CDR3 is 17 residues long. CDR3 loop: CASSAWDSLRVLDTQYF. In DNA form, the CDR3 reads TGTGCCAGCAGCGCATGGGACAGCCTTCGGGTTTTGGATACGCAGTATTTT.

The chain couples TRBV30 to TRBJ1-6; D is perhaps TRBD1 (5 bases). CDR1 is GTSNPN, CDR2 SVGIG, per germline (reference sequence). The CDR3 spans 15 residues. Trimming stripped 0 bases from V and 4 bases from J, with 10 bases between. The CDR3, as DNA: TGTGCCTGGAGTGTACTGGCAGGGTATAATTCACCCCTCCACTTT. This gives the protein CAWSVLAGYNSPLHF.

J is TRBJ2-1 and V is TRBV9; 9 bases match TRBD2. Germline V gives CDR1 SGDLS, CDR2 YYNGEE. CDR3 size: 15 residues. J lost 6 bases, V lost 2 bases, and 6 bases had no gene match. The CDR3 region has the DNA TGTGCCAGCAGCGTTAGCGGGAGTCCTGGCAATGAGCAGTTCTTC. Translated, it gives CASSVSGSPGNEQFF. Together with reference TRBV9 and TRBJ2-1, the CDR3 gives the full variable domain: DSGVTQTPKHLITATGQRVTLRCSPRSGDLSVYWYQQSLDQGLQFLIQYYNGEERAKGNILERFSAQQFPDLHSELNLSSLELGDSALYFCASSVSGSPGNEQFFGPGTRLTVL.

The V gene is TRBV2, the J gene TRBJ1-2; 7 bases are shared with TRBD1. CDR1 is SNHLY and CDR2 is FYNNEI in the germline V gene. CDR3 length: 13 amino acids. V dropped 5 bases and J dropped 6; count of bases not matched to a gene: 6. The CDR3 coding sequence is TGTGCCAGCAGTTATACAGGGGACGATGGCTACACCTTC. Its protein product is CASSYTGDDGYTF.

The chain has TRBV15 and TRBJ2-2; tentatively, D is TRBD2 (5 bases). Germline V gene sequence: CDR1 LNHNV, CDR2 YYDKDF (reference sequence). The CDR3 extends over 17 amino acids. Trimming took 1 base from V and 0 from J, leaving 12 bases between them. The CDR3 sequence: CATSRGREVANTGELFF. CDR3 DNA: TGTGCCACCAGCAGAGGACGGGAAGTGGCGAACACCGGGGAGCTGTTTTTT.

The rearrangement uses TRBV5-6 and TRBJ2-5; D gene uncertain. CDR3 length: 14 amino acids. The ends were cut back, 5 bases at V and 5 bases at J, with 16 bases in the middle. CDR1 SGHDT and CDR2 YYEEEE come from the germline V gene. Here the CDR3 DNA reads TGTGCCAGCAGATGGTTTCAGGTTCGGGAGACCCAGTACTTC. Its protein product is CASRWFQVRETQYF.